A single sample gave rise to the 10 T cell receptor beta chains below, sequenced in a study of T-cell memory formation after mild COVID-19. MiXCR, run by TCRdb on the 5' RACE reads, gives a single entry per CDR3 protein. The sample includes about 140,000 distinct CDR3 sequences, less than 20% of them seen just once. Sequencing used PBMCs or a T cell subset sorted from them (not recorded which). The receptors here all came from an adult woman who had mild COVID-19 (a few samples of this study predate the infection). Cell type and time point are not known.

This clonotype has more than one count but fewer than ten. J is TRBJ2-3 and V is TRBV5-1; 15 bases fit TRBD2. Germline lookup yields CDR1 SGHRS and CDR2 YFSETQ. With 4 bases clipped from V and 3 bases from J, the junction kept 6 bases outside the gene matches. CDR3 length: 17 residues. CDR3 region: CASSGGTSGGPTDTQYF. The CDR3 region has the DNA TGCGCCAGCAGCGGGGGGACTAGCGGGGGGCCGACAGATACGCAGTATTTT.

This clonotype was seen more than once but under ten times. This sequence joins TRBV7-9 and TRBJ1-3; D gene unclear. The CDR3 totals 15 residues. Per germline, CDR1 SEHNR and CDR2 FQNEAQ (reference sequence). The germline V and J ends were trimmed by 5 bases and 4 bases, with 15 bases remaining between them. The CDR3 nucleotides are TGTGCCAGCAGCAATGAACCGACGAGGGGAAACACCATATATTTT. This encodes CASSNEPTRGNTIYF.

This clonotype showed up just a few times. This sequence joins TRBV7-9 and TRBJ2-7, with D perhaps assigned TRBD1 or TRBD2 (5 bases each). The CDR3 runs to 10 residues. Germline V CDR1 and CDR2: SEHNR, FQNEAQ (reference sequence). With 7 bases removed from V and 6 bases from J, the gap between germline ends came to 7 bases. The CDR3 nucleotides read TGTGCCAGCACAGGGAGCGAGCAGTACTTC. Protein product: CASTGSEQYF.

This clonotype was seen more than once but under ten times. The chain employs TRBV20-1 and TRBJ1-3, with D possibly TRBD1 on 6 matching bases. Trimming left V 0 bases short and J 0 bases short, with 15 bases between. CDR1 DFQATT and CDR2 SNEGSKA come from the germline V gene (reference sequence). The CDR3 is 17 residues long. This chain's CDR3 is CSARDGRQASSGNTIYF. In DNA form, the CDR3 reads TGCAGTGCTAGAGATGGGAGACAGGCGAGCTCTGGAAACACCATATATTTT.

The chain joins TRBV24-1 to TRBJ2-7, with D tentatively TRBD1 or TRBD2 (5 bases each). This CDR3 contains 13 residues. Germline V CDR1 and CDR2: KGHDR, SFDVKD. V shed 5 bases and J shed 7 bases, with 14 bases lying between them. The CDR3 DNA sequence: TGTGCCACCAGTGGGGACCCCGCCGGGGAGCAGTACTTC. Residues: CATSGDPAGEQYF.

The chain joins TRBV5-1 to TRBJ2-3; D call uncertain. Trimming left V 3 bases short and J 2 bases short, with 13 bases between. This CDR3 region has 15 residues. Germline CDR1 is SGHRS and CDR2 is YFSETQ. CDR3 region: CASSSGVRLTDTQYF. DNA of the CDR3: TGCGCCAGCAGCTCTGGGGTCAGGCTCACAGATACGCAGTATTTT.

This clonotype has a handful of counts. CDR3 nucleotides: TGTGCCACCAGTGACGCCAGCGCGTACCAAGAGACCCAGTACTTC. As protein: CATSDASAYQETQYF. V is TRBV24-1 and J is TRBJ2-5; no firm D call. Trimming pared 4 bases from V and 0 bases from J, leaving 11 bases between. Germline V gene data show CDR1 as KGHDR and CDR2 as SFDVKD. The CDR3 has 15 amino acids.

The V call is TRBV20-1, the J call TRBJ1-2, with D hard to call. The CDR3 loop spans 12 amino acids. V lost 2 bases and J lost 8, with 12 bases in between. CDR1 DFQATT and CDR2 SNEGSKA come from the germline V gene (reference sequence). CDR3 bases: TGCAGTGCTAGACGGACTATCGAGGGCTACACCTTC. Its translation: CSARRTIEGYTF.

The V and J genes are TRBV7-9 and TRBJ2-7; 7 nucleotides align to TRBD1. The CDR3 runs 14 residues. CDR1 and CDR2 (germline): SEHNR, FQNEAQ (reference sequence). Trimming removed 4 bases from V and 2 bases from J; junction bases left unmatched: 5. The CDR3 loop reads CASSSDRAPYEQYF. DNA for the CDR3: TGTGCCAGCAGCTCTGACAGGGCCCCCTACGAGCAGTACTTC.

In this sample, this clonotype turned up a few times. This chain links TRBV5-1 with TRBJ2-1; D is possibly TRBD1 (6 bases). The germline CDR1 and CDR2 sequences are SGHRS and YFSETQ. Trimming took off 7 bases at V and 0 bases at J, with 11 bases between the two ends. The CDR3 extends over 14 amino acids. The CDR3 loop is CASAQGFSYNEQFF. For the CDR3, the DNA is TGCGCCAGCGCTCAGGGGTTCTCCTACAATGAGCAGTTCTTC.